The 32 T cell receptor beta chains below all came from one sample that was sequenced in a study of blood T cell repertoires in COVID-19 (dated by TCRdb to 2018 to 2021). Library preparation used the immunoSEQ multiplex PCR assay. This immuneACCESS table, as held by TCRdb, lists in-frame sequences with V and J called but not all clones. Of the missing ones, under half trace to an unresolved V gene in checked studies; the others have no known cause. Across this sample there are under 300,000 clones, with 88% seen only once. The ten largest clones add up to 0.9% to 1% of the sample. The specimen sequenced was peripheral blood. These receptors all stem from a woman aged 40 to 50 who had recovered from COVID-19.

This clone has only a few counts. The genes are TRBV10-2 and TRBJ2-1; TRBD1 agrees at 9 bases. The germline V gene has CDR1 WSHSY and CDR2 SAAADI. The CDR3 is 15 residues long. The V and J ends lost 4 bases and 8 bases, in that order; junction bases with no gene match: 9. CDR3 sequence: CASSGGTGLVYEQFF. CDR3 nucleotide sequence: TGCGCCAGCAGTGGAGGGACAGGGCTGGTTTATGAGCAGTTCTTC.

The chain joins TRBV11-2 to TRBJ2-1; D remains ambiguous. CDR3 length equals 15 residues. CDR1 is SGHAT and CDR2 is FQNNGV in the germline V gene. V lost 7 bases and J lost 0, with 13 bases in between. The CDR3 bases are TGTGCCAGCACCCGCGGCCAGAGCTCCTACAATGAGCAGTTCTTC. It translates to CASTRGQSSYNEQFF.

V and J are TRBV6-1 and TRBJ2-7, with D maybe TRBD2 (5 bases). V was trimmed by 3 bases and J by 2 bases, leaving 11 bases between them. Germline V CDR1 and CDR2: MNHNS, SASEGT. The CDR3 has 14 amino acids. The CDR3: CASSDPPGTYEQYF. The CDR3 DNA follows: TGTGCCAGCAGTGACCCCCCGGGAACCTACGAGCAGTACTTC.

The chain combines TRBV19 with TRBJ2-7, with TRBD1 as a possible D gene (7 bases). The germline gives CDR1 LNHDA, CDR2 SQIVND (reference sequence). The CDR3 is 14 residues long. V was trimmed by 6 bases and J by 2 bases, leaving 14 bases between them. The CDR3 coding sequence is TGTGCCAGTAGCCCCAGGGGGGCAGCCTACGAGCAGTACTTC. Protein: CASSPRGAAYEQYF.

This clone was seen only a few times. The V gene is TRBV6-5, the J gene TRBJ2-5, with D hard to call. This CDR3 has 11 residues. Germline assignment: CDR1 MNHEY and CDR2 SVGAGI. V lost 7 bases and J 3 bases, leaving 6 bases between the germline ends. The DNA of the CDR3 is TGTGCCAGCACCCTTAAAGAGACCCAGTACTTC. It translates to CASTLKETQYF.

The chain uses TRBV11-3 and TRBJ2-3; 12 bases match TRBD2. Germline V gene lookup returns CDR1 SGHNT and CDR2 YENEEA. The CDR3 runs 17 residues. J gave up 4 bases and V 5 bases, and 10 bases lay outside the gene matches. Written as DNA, the CDR3 is TGTGCCAGCAGCACCCGGACTAGCGGGGAGGGGTCAGATACGCAGTATTTT. Its protein is CASSTRTSGEGSDTQYF.

The rearrangement joins TRBV27 to TRBJ2-7; 10 bases line up with TRBD2. Trimming removed 6 bases from V and 2 bases from J; junction bases left unmatched: 4. Germline V CDR1 and CDR2: MNHEY, SMNVEV (reference sequence). The CDR3 has 14 residues. CDR3 region: CASRDLAGAYEQYF. The CDR3 nucleotides are TGTGCCAGCAGGGACCTAGCGGGAGCCTACGAGCAGTACTTC.

The J gene is TRBJ2-7, the V gene TRBV6-2 or TRBV6-3; 11 bases map to TRBD1. CDR1 and CDR2 from the germline V gene are MNHEY and SVGEGT. The CDR3 covers 15 residues. The V and J ends lost 2 bases and 5 bases, in that order; junction bases with no gene match: 5. CDR3 DNA: TGTGCCAGCAGTTACCGAGGACAGGGGGCCAACGAGCAGTACTTC. Residues: CASSYRGQGANEQYF.

V usage is TRBV6-1 and J usage is TRBJ2-7; 11 nucleotides align to TRBD2. CDR3 size: 19 residues. The ends lost 2 bases at V and 3 bases at J; junction bases unmatched: 15. Germline CDR1 reads MNHNS; CDR2 reads SASEGT. In nucleotides, the CDR3 is TGTGCCAGCAGTGAACCGGGACTAGCGGACTACCTACTAAACTACGAGCAGTACTTC. Translated, it gives CASSEPGLADYLLNYEQYF.

This clone has only a few counts. The V and J genes are TRBV15 and TRBJ2-6; D is ambiguous. There are 15 residues in the CDR3. CDR1 and CDR2 from the germline V gene are LNHNV and YYDKDF (reference sequence). V was trimmed by 5 bases and J by 2 bases, leaving 10 bases between them. Written as DNA, the CDR3 is TGTGCCACCAGCCACGGTGTCGCTGGGGCCAACGTCCTGACTTTC. Translation gives CATSHGVAGANVLTF. Variable domain in full (rest from reference TRBV15 and TRBJ2-6): DAMVIQNPRYQVTQFGKPVTLSCSQTLNHNVMYWYQQKSSQAPKLLFHYYDKDFNNEADTPDNFQSRRPNTSFCFLDIRSPGLGDTAMYLCATSHGVAGANVLTFGAGSRLTVL.

The CDR3 DNA reads TGTGCCAGCAGCCCCTTCCGGGACAGGGCGCGGGGAAACACCATATATTTT. Its protein product is CASSPFRDRARGNTIYF. This sequence joins TRBV7-8 and TRBJ1-3; the match to TRBD1 covers 9 bases. Losses at the gene ends were 5 bases for V and 4 bases for J; bases not matched to a gene: 12. Germline V CDR1 and CDR2: SGHVS, FQNEAQ. The CDR3 contains 17 residues.

This sequence joins TRBV29-1 and TRBJ1-3, with D perhaps matching TRBD1 (5 bases). Germline values: CDR1 SQVTM, CDR2 ANQGSEA. This CDR3 region has 12 residues. The V end was cut by 7 bases, the J end by 3 bases, with 10 bases between. In nucleotides, the CDR3 is TGCAGCGCCCACGACAGTGGAAACACCATATATTTT. It is translated as CSAHDSGNTIYF.

J is TRBJ2-3 and V is TRBV9, with 7 bases that match TRBD2. CDR3 length equals 15 residues. CDR1 and CDR2 (germline): SGDLS, YYNGEE. The V gene end was trimmed by 2 bases and the J gene end by 1 base; junction bases not matched to a gene: 4. CDR3: CASSVAGVGTDTQYF. CDR3 nucleotides: TGTGCCAGCAGCGTTGCGGGGGTGGGCACAGATACGCAGTATTTT.

This clone was counted once. The V and J genes are TRBV9 and TRBJ1-2; D unresolved. The germline V gene encodes CDR1 SGDLS and CDR2 YYNGEE. V was cut by 4 bases and J by 0 bases, with 16 bases left in between. The CDR3 length is 16 residues. The CDR3 protein is CASSTASDGTNYGYTF. In DNA, the CDR3 is TGTGCCAGCAGCACGGCCTCGGACGGGACTAACTATGGCTACACCTTC.

J is TRBJ2-1 and V is TRBV10-3; 7 bases fit TRBD2. Trimming removed 0 bases from V and 12 bases from J; junction bases left unmatched: 5. From germline, CDR1 is ENHRY and CDR2 SYGVKD. This CDR3 is 13 amino acids long. In nucleotides, the CDR3 is TGTGCCATCAGTGAGTCGGGGGGGATCGGGCAGTTCTTC. It is translated as CAISESGGIGQFF.

The rearrangement links TRBV7-2 to TRBJ2-3, with a weak D call TRBD2 (5 bases). Per the germline V gene, CDR1 is SGHTA and CDR2 is FQGNSA. Trimming took off 3 bases at V and 0 bases at J, with 7 bases between the two ends. The CDR3 is 14 residues long. CDR3 sequence reads: CASSFEGSTDTQYF. The CDR3, as DNA: TGTGCCAGCAGCTTTGAGGGTAGCACAGATACGCAGTATTTT. Using reference TRBV7-2 and TRBJ2-3 for the parts outside the CDR3, the full variable domain is GAGVSQSPSNKVTEKGKDVELRCDPISGHTALYWYRQSLGQGLEFLIYFQGNSAPDKSGLPSDRFSAERTGGSVSTLTIQRTQQEDSAVYLCASSFEGSTDTQYFGPGTRLTVL.

V is TRBV29-1 and J is TRBJ1-2, with D uncertain. The CDR3 length is 12 residues. CDR1 and CDR2 (germline): SQVTM, ANQGSEA. V gave up 3 bases and J gave up 0 bases, with 5 bases separating them. The CDR3 protein is CSVEIANYGYTF. The DNA of the CDR3 is TGCAGCGTTGAGATAGCTAACTATGGCTACACCTTC.

The rearrangement joins TRBV12-3 or TRBV12-4 to TRBJ1-6; D uncertain. This CDR3 is 13 amino acids long. The V end was cut by 6 bases, the J end by 7 bases, with 10 bases between. The CDR3 region is CASRTTGNSPLHF. The CDR3 coding sequence is TGTGCCAGCAGGACGACGGGGAATTCACCCCTCCACTTT.

This chain joins TRBV28 and TRBJ1-2; no reliable D call. V was trimmed by 6 bases and J by 8 bases, leaving 10 bases between them. The length of the CDR3 is 11 residues. Germline-derived CDR1 and CDR2 are MDHEN and SYDVKM. The CDR3 sequence: CASSSTVGYTF. CDR3 nucleotide sequence: TGTGCCAGCAGCTCAACGGTGGGCTACACCTTC.

The chain employs TRBV10-3 and TRBJ2-4, with D tentatively TRBD1 (8 bases). V lost 3 bases and J 1 base, leaving 13 bases between the germline ends. Germline V gives CDR1 ENHRY, CDR2 SYGVKD. The CDR3 is 16 residues long. This chain's CDR3 is CAISDGQGGAKNIQYF. The CDR3 coding sequence is TGTGCCATCAGTGACGGACAGGGAGGGGCCAAAAACATTCAGTACTTC.

This chain uses TRBV15 with TRBJ2-3; the match to TRBD2 covers 15 bases. This CDR3 contains 17 residues. The germline V gene encodes CDR1 LNHNV and CDR2 YYDKDF (reference sequence). The J segment lost 4 bases and the V segment lost 5 bases, leaving 7 bases of the junction unmatched. The CDR3, as DNA: TGTGCCACCAGCGCCCGGACTAGCGGGAGGGGTGCAGATACGCAGTATTTT. Its translation: CATSARTSGRGADTQYF.

V and J are TRBV30 and TRBJ1-4, with D possibly matching TRBD1 (5 bases). Trimming shortened V by 8 bases and J by 8 bases, and 18 bases separated the two germline ends. There are 13 residues in the CDR3. The V gene's germline CDR1 is GTSNPN and CDR2 SVGIG (reference sequence). CDR3 in amino acids: CAGARPLEEKLFF. The CDR3 DNA is TGTGCCGGGGCTCGGCCCTTGGAGGAAAAACTGTTTTTT.

This chain links TRBV6-2 or TRBV6-3 with TRBJ1-5; TRBD1 matches 8 bases. Unmatched junction bases numbered 7, after V lost 6 bases and J lost 3 bases. The CDR3 loop spans 15 amino acids. From germline, CDR1 is MNHEY and CDR2 SVGEGT. DNA of the CDR3: TGTGCCAGCAGCCAGAAGACAGGGGCCAATCAGCCCCAGCATTTT. Its protein is CASSQKTGANQPQHF.

The genes are TRBV15 and TRBJ1-6; weak D call: TRBD1 (5 bases). CDR1 is LNHNV and CDR2 is YYDKDF in the germline V gene (reference sequence). Trimming took 3 bases from V and 0 from J, leaving 15 bases between them. The CDR3 spans 18 residues. The DNA of the CDR3 is TGTGCCACCAGCAGCTCAGTGGGGGGGGGCTCCTATAATTCACCCCTCCACTTT. Its protein product is CATSSSVGGGSYNSPLHF.

Concerning this clone itself: This may come from a read error, since a much larger clone is one base off. The CDR3: CASSWTPGGSAQFF. Here the CDR3 DNA reads TGCGCCAGCAGCTGGACACCCGGGGGGAGTGCGCAGTTCTTC. The chain couples TRBV5-1 to TRBJ2-1; TRBD2 aligns across 7 bases. J lost 12 bases, V lost 3 bases, and 12 bases had no gene match. CDR1 SGHRS and CDR2 YFSETQ come from the germline V gene. This CDR3 spans 14 amino acids.

The rearrangement links TRBV18 to TRBJ2-3; 9 bases match TRBD1. The CDR3 length is 16 residues. From germline, CDR1 is KGHSH and CDR2 LQKENI. V lost 3 bases and J lost 5; bases outside the gene matches: 9. CDR3 nucleotide sequence: TGTGCCAGCTCACCCGGCCGGGACAGGGCTGGAGATACGCAGTATTTT. It specifies CASSPGRDRAGDTQYF.

The gene calls are TRBV18 and TRBJ1-1; possible D gene TRBD1, 6 bases. Germline-derived CDR1 and CDR2 are KGHSH and LQKENI. This CDR3 has 14 residues. Trimming removed 2 bases from V and 3 bases from J, with 10 bases in between. The CDR3 nucleotides are TGTGCCAGCTCACCATCAGGGGTTGACACTGAAGCTTTCTTT. The encoded protein is CASSPSGVDTEAFF.

This chain links TRBV12-5 with TRBJ2-3; perhaps TRBD2 as D (5 bases). The CDR3 is 15 amino acids. The V end lost 1 base, the J end lost 5 bases, and 13 bases lay between the germline ends. Germline CDR1 and CDR2: LGHNT and FRNRAP. The CDR3 protein is CASGLGGFTRDTQYF. The CDR3 DNA sequence: TGTGCTAGTGGTTTGGGCGGGTTCACCAGAGATACGCAGTATTTT.

This clone was seen repeatedly, ten times or more. This chain joins TRBV2 and TRBJ1-5; D is unresolved. Germline-derived CDR1 and CDR2 are SNHLY and FYNNEI. V lost 6 bases, J lost 7 bases, and 13 bases lay in between. The CDR3 has 13 residues. The CDR3 is CASSPRWRQPQHF. The CDR3 DNA follows: TGTGCCAGCAGCCCCCGGTGGCGGCAGCCCCAGCATTTT.

V is TRBV5-1 and J is TRBJ1-5; D unresolved. Trimming took off 4 bases at V and 2 bases at J, with 10 bases between the two ends. The CDR3 covers 14 residues. Germline lookup yields CDR1 SGHRS and CDR2 YFSETQ. The CDR3 reads CASSTTGGNQPQHF. DNA for the CDR3: TGCGCCAGCAGCACCACGGGAGGCAATCAGCCCCAGCATTTT.

This rearrangement joins TRBV6-5 to TRBJ2-2, with D maybe TRBD1 (5 bases). Looked up from germline, CDR1 is MNHEY and CDR2 is SVGAGI. The CDR3 consists of 14 residues. The V end was cut by 8 bases, the J end by 7 bases, with 17 bases between. The CDR3 sequence: CASRRQSLVGELFF. CDR3 DNA sequence: TGTGCCAGCCGCAGACAGTCCCTGGTCGGGGAGCTGTTTTTT.

The chain combines TRBV6-5 with TRBJ1-2, with D unclear. CDR1 is MNHEY and CDR2 is SVGAGI in the germline V gene. The CDR3 has 14 residues. The ends were cut back, 5 bases at V and 5 bases at J, with 15 bases in the middle. The CDR3 DNA reads TGTGCCAGCAGTCCCCGGACGGGAACGTATGGCTACACCTTC. Translated: CASSPRTGTYGYTF.